The T cell receptor (beta chain) described here comes from a study of vaccination and CD4 T cells after COVID-19. This CDR3 has 16 residues. The V end was cut by 1 base, the J end by 1 base, with 10 bases between. Germline CDR1 LNHDA, CDR2 SQIVND (reference sequence). The treatment was: roughly ten-day PBMC culture with coronavirus spike peptide pools or control peptides (ViraFEST assay). Oncomine TCR Beta short-read sequencing was applied to DNA from cultured CD4+ T cells. TCRdb used MiXCR to reprocess the PCR reads, holding one entry per CDR3 protein. The repertoire has about 21,000 distinct CDR3 sequences, around two fifths of them found once; the top ten carry about 5%. Of note for this clonotype: Antigen unknown.

The TCR was taken from a human donor who had recovered from COVID-19. The sequencing here drew on CD4+ T cells from blood, cultured in vitro, taken before SARS-CoV-2 vaccination. The rearrangement uses TRBV19 and TRBJ2-2; possible D gene TRBD2, 5 bases. CDR3 DNA sequence: TGTGCCAGTAGTATAGGGAGAGGGCGGAACACCGGGGAGCTGTTTTTT. Translating it yields CASSIGRGRNTGELFF.